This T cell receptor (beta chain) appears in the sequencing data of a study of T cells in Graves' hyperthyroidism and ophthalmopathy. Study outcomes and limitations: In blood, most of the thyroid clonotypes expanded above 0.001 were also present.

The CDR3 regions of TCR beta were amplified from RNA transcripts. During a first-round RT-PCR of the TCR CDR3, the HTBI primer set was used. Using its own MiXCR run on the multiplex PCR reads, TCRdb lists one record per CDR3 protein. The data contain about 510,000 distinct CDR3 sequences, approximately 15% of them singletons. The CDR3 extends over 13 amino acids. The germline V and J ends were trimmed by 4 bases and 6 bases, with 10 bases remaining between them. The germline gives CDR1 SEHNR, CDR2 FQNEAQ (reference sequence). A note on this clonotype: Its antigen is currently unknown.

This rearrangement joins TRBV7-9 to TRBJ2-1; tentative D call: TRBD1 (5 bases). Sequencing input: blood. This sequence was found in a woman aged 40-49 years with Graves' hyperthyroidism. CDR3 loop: CASSSWTTNEQFF. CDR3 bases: TGTGCCAGCAGCTCTTGGACAACCAATGAGCAGTTCTTC.